These T cell receptor beta chains were read from a single sample in a study of CD8+ T cells in alopecia areata. Clones were sequenced by immunoSEQ multiplex PCR, and TCRdb holds only the in-frame ones, with some missing. The sample lists 150,000 or so clones; less than 80% were seen once. Sequences were derived from CD8+ T cells sorted from blood, sampled at week 0. All receptors come from a human donor with alopecia areata. The CDR3 runs from the conserved cysteine through the conserved F or W. The order of the fields is clone size, V gene, J gene, D gene, CDR3 DNA, CDR3 protein. A D gene is named only where the DNA matches it firmly. Some rows have no size entry. The others give once, few or many, or a class for an expanded clone.

-	TRBV11-3	TRBJ2-7	-	TGTGCCAGCCGCCAGGGGGGCCACGAGCAGTACTTC	CASRQGGHEQYF
-	TRBV25-1	TRBJ2-1	-	TGTGCCAGCAGTGAGGGCCAAACCTACAATGAGCAGTTCTTC	CASSEGQTYNEQFF
-	TRBV25-1	TRBJ1-5	-	TGTGCCAGCAGTGAATTTATCGATAGCAATCAGCCCCAGCATTTT	CASSEFIDSNQPQHF
few	TRBV28	TRBJ2-1	-	TGTGCCAGCAGTTTTAGGTCGGTGGGGAGGATGCAGTTCTTC	CASSFRSVGRMQFF
-	TRBV6-1	TRBJ2-2	TRBD2	TGTGCCAGCAGCGAACTAGCGGGGAACACCGGGGAGCTGTTTTTT	CASSELAGNTGELFF
-	TRBV4-1	TRBJ2-1	TRBD1	TGCGCCAGCAGCCATCACAGGGGGAACAATGAGCAGTTCTTC	CASSHHRGNNEQFF
-	TRBV13	TRBJ1-1	-	TGTGCCAGCAGCCCCCGGGGGGGCCACACTGAAGCTTTCTTT	CASSPRGGHTEAFF
few	TRBV12-5	TRBJ2-2	-	TGTGCTAGTGGTGGCGGGACACGAAACACCGGGGAGCTGTTTTTT	CASGGGTRNTGELFF
-	TRBV6-5	TRBJ2-7	-	TGTGCCAGCAGTTATTTCCACGAGCAGTACTTC	CASSYFHEQYF
-	TRBV7-9	TRBJ2-3	TRBD1	TGTGCCAGCGGACAGGGGGACACAGATACGCAGTATTTT	CASGQGDTDTQYF
-	TRBV5-6	TRBJ1-2	TRBD1	TGTGCCAGCAGCCGATCCCCCTCTTCGAAGGGGGCCGGTGGCTACACCTTC	CASSRSPSSKGAGGYTF
-	TRBV4-1	TRBJ1-1	TRBD1	TGCGCCAGCAGCCAAGGCGCGCAGGGGGGCGTGAACACTGAAGCTTTCTTT	CASSQGAQGGVNTEAFF
-	TRBV14	TRBJ2-1	TRBD2	TGTGCCAGCAGCCAAATGGGCTGGACTAGTCTAGTCTTC	CASSQMGWTSLVF
once	TRBV6-5	TRBJ1-1	-	TGTGCCAGCAAGCAGAATACTGAAGCTTTCTTT	CASKQNTEAFF
-	TRBV7-9	TRBJ2-3	-	TGTGCCAGCAGTCCGCCGTGGGGGGATACGCAGTATTTT	CASSPPWGDTQYF
few	TRBV30	TRBJ2-4	-	TGTGCCTGGAGCGCTAGTCCAGCCAAAAACATTCAGTACTTC	CAWSASPAKNIQYF
-	TRBV20-1	TRBJ2-1	-	TGCAGTGCCCCGTCCTACAATGAGCAGTTCTTC	CSAPSYNEQFF
-	TRBV28	TRBJ1-1	-	TGTGCCAGCGGCACGGGGGCGAGGACTGAAGCTTTCTTT	CASGTGARTEAFF
-	TRBV5-1	TRBJ1-6	TRBD1	TGCGCCAGCAGCGACGGGACAGGGGCCCGGGGTCCCAATTCACCCCTCCACTTT	CASSDGTGARGPNSPLHF
-	TRBV9	TRBJ2-1	TRBD2	TGTGCCAGCAGCGTGTCTAGCGGGGGCCTCTACAATGAGCAGTTCTTC	CASSVSSGGLYNEQFF
-	TRBV7-8	TRBJ1-2	-	TGTGCCAGCAGCTGGGACGGCGTACGGGGGACCTTC	CASSWDGVRGTF
-	TRBV7-8	TRBJ1-2	-	TGTGCCAGCAGCGTAAACAGGAATCGGAACTATGGCTACACCTTC	CASSVNRNRNYGYTF
-	TRBV5-1	TRBJ1-1	TRBD1	TGCGCCAGCAGCTTCAGGGGGACGGACACTGAAGCTTTCTTT	CASSFRGTDTEAFF
-	TRBV21-1	TRBJ2-1	-	TGTGCCAGCAGCACAAAAGGCGAAAACAACCCAAAGGGAGATGAGCAGTTCTTC	CASSTKGENNPKGDEQFF
-	TRBV29-1	TRBJ2-7	-	TGCAGCGTTCAAGGGGGGATCTCCTACGAGCAGTACTTC	CSVQGGISYEQYF
-	TRBV2	TRBJ2-4	-	TGTGCCAGCAGTGATCAGGGACTGAAAAACATTCAGTACTTC	CASSDQGLKNIQYF
-	TRBV7-9	TRBJ2-3	-	TGTGCCAGCAGCTTAAGCATTCTAGATGGGGTAACAGATACGCAGTATTTT	CASSLSILDGVTDTQYF
-	TRBV21-1	TRBJ2-5	-	TGTGCCAGCAAGGTTCGGCGGGGGGCAGGGGAGACCCAGTACTTC	CASKVRRGAGETQYF
-	TRBV9	TRBJ2-7	TRBD1	TGTGCCAGCAGCGTTACAGGGGGCCCTTACGAGCAGTACTTC	CASSVTGGPYEQYF
-	TRBV27	TRBJ2-1	-	TGTGCCAGCAGTTTTACCACCTACAATGAGCAGTTCTTC	CASSFTTYNEQFF
-	TRBV4-1	TRBJ1-5	-	TGCGCCAGCAGCCAAGGGCCCCAAACGGGGCCCCAGCATTTT	CASSQGPQTGPQHF
-	TRBV29-1	TRBJ1-1	-	TGCAGCGTTGGGATAGGGTCGGACACTGAAGCTTTCTTT	CSVGIGSDTEAFF
-	TRBV4-1	TRBJ1-6	-	TGCGCCAGCAGCCAATTGGGGGTAGTGGCCTATAATTCACCCCTCCACTTT	CASSQLGVVAYNSPLHF
-	TRBV4-1	TRBJ2-3	-	TGCGCCAGCACCCCGGGACCTAGCACAGATACGCAGTATTTT	CASTPGPSTDTQYF
-	TRBV4-1	TRBJ2-7	-	TGCGCCAGCAGCCCCGATGGGAGGGAGCAGTACTTC	CASSPDGREQYF
-	TRBV27	TRBJ2-1	-	TGTGCCAGCAGTCAGGGGTTTAATGAGCAGTTCTTC	CASSQGFNEQFF
-	TRBV5-1	TRBJ2-7	-	TGCGCCAGCAGCAATACACGGGGCTACGAGCAGTACTTC	CASSNTRGYEQYF
-	TRBV13	TRBJ1-2	TRBD1	TGTGCCAGCAGCTCCTCGGACAGGAATTTCGATGGCTACACCTTC	CASSSSDRNFDGYTF
-	TRBV5-1	TRBJ2-2	-	TGCGCCAGCTCCCTTAGGCCGGAAACCGGGGAGCTGTTTTTT	CASSLRPETGELFF
-	TRBV29-1	TRBJ1-1	-	TGCAGCGTTGTGGGCAGGAACACTGAAGCTTTCTTT	CSVVGRNTEAFF
-	TRBV5-1	TRBJ1-2	-	TGCGCCAGCAGCCTACAGGAAACTAACTATGGCTACACCTTC	CASSLQETNYGYTF
-	TRBV6-5	TRBJ1-2	-	TGTGCCAGCAGCCCCGGACAGTCGGTCGGCTACACCTTC	CASSPGQSVGYTF
once	TRBV7-2	TRBJ1-1	-	TGTGCCAGCAGCTTAGTCCCAGCTCCGAACACTGAAGCTTTCTTT	CASSLVPAPNTEAFF
-	TRBV5-1	TRBJ1-2	-	TGCGCCAGCAGTGGGAACAGTATCTATGGCTACACCTTC	CASSGNSIYGYTF
few	TRBV7-9	TRBJ2-5	-	TGTGCCAGCAGTTCCCGGGGTGGGGCACAAGAGACCCAGTACTTC	CASSSRGGAQETQYF
-	TRBV29-1	TRBJ2-7	-	TGCAGCGCAACGGACGGAGGCTCCTACGAGCAGTACTTC	CSATDGGSYEQYF
-	TRBV30	TRBJ2-6	TRBD1	TGTGCCTGGAGCTCGGGACAGCTCTCTGGGGCCAACGTCCTGACTTTC	CAWSSGQLSGANVLTF